The T cell receptor (beta chain) under discussion was sequenced for a study of blood T cell repertoires in COVID-19. On the study more broadly: Whether acute or convalescent, the COVID-19 samples came from the United States, Italy and Spain. T cells, B-cell-depleted T cells, or PBMCs supplied cDNA or gDNA.

How the authors handled the data: The assay estimated nucleated cells by amplifying reference gene primers. Profiled with immunoSEQ multiplex PCR; TCRdb holds only in-frame clones, not every one. The V and J calls and clone size were taken over from that table, and D and trimming were inferred from the DNA. The sample carries fewer than 350,000 clones, around 87% recorded once. Germline CDR1 and CDR2: LNHDA and SQIVND (reference sequence). Trimming cost V 6 bases and J 3 bases; bases outside gene matches: 6. The CDR3 is made up of 16 amino acids. This clone was recorded many times. The specimen was peripheral blood. This clonotype was sampled from a woman between 50 and 59 years old who had recovered from COVID-19. The rearrangement uses TRBV19 and TRBJ2-1; 12 nucleotides match TRBD2. In DNA form, the CDR3 reads TGTGCCAGTAGCCTGACTAGCGGGAGTTTCTACAATGAGCAGTTCTTC. Translating gives CASSLTSGSFYNEQFF.